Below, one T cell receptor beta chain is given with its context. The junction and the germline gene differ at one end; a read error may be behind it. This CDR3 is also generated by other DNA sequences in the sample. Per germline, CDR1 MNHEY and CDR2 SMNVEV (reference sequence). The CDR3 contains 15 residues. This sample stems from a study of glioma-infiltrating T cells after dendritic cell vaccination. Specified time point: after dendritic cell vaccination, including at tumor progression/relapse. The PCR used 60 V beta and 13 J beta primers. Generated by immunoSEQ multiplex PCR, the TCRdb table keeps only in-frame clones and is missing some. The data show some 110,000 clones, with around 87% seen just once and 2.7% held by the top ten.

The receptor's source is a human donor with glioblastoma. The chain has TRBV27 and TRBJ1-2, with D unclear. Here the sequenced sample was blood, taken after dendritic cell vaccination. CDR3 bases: TGCGCCAGCAGTCCCGGAATGGTGACGGGTTATGGCTACACCTTC. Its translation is CASSPGMVTGYGYTF.